This T cell receptor (beta chain) is drawn from a study of CD8 T cells in ankylosing spondylitis. Study-wide results and caveats: Disease-linked clones reportedly concentrated significantly in matched ankylosing spondylitis synovial fluid.

This clonotype was picked up many times. The target antigen is unknown. Making the TCR beta libraries involved quantitative 5'-RACE with molecular barcodes. TCRdb re-analysed the 5' RACE reads in MiXCR, keeping a single row per CDR3 protein. The sample includes 100,000 or so distinct CDR3 sequences, around 24% of them seen just once. V shed 1 base and J 13 bases; nucleotides not matched to a gene: 8. CDR1 SEHNR and CDR2 FQNEAQ come from the germline V gene (reference sequence). This CDR3 comprises 15 residues. This TCR derives from a male donor with ankylosing spondylitis. This chain joins TRBV7-9 and TRBJ2-1; TRBD2 aligns across 12 bases. Sequencing used synovial fluid, either unsorted or a sorted T cell fraction (not recorded which). For the CDR3, the DNA is TGTGCCAGCAGCTTAGTTTCTAGCGGGAGGGCAGAACAGTTCTTC. This codes for CASSLVSSGRAEQFF.